This T cell receptor (beta chain) was identified during a study of resident and recirculating memory T cells in vitiligo. Across the study: Shave-biopsy epidermis from lesional and nonlesional skin was sequenced alongside PBMCs. Genomic DNA was extracted from whole homogenized samples, with no cell sorting.

As concerns this clone: Its matching antigen is unknown.

CDR3 size: 15 residues. Germline assignment: CDR1 MDHEN and CDR2 SYDVKM. The V and J ends lost 8 bases and 8 bases, in that order; junction bases with no gene match: 13. Whole-study findings and limits: No single dominant TCR clone appeared; lesion clonality varied.

Patients who had received treatment within the previous three months were excluded. The protocol was immunoSEQ multiplex PCR, while the TCRdb copy is restricted to in-frame clones and leaves out a portion. The profile shows 75,000 to 85,000 clones, just over 90% of them singletons. This receptor was taken from a male donor with vitiligo. The sample was blood. The genes are TRBV28 and TRBJ1-4; 8 bases fit TRBD1. As DNA, the CDR3 is TGTGCCAGCGGCCGAGCCGACAGGGGAGAAGAAAAACTGTTTTTT. Translating gives CASGRADRGEEKLFF.